Listed below are T cell receptor beta chains from one sample, sequenced in a study of blood T cell repertoires in COVID-19. The assay was immunoSEQ multiplex PCR, and TCRdb's table has in-frame clones only and misses some. There are 160,000 or so clones in the sample; roughly 87% occur only once, and roughly 1.6% lies in the top ten. Sequencing used peripheral blood. Receptors were obtained from a woman aged 45-65 years with acute or convalescent COVID-19. CDR3s include the opening cysteine and the closing phenylalanine or tryptophan. The D gene is left open where the match is weak. Clone size is stated in some rows and not others, as once, few, many or a class when expanded.

clone_size d_call j_call v_call cdr3_aa cdr3_nt
NA NA TRBJ2-1 TRBV9 CASSVGGGSYNEQFF TGTGCCAGCAGCGTAGGGGGAGGCTCCTACAATGAGCAGTTCTTC
NA NA TRBJ1-1 TRBV3-1/TRBV3-2 CASSQDQGTEAFF TGTGCCAGCAGCCAAGATCAGGGCACTGAAGCTTTCTTT
NA NA TRBJ2-7 TRBV3-1/TRBV3-2 CASSLGLARYEQYF TGTGCCAGCAGCCTCGGCCTAGCTCGTTACGAGCAGTACTTC
few NA TRBJ1-1 TRBV30 CAWSTQSVGAFF TGTGCCTGGAGTACCCAATCTGTCGGAGCTTTCTTT
NA TRBD1 TRBJ1-1 TRBV7-2 CASSLQGVETEAFF TGTGCCAGCAGCTTACAGGGGGTGGAGACTGAAGCTTTCTTT
NA TRBD1 TRBJ1-4 TRBV28 CASSLSPATGEKLFF TGTGCCAGCAGTTTAAGCCCTGCGACAGGGGAAAAACTGTTTTTT
NA NA TRBJ2-7 TRBV7-9 CASSLPPRVTEQYF TGTGCCAGCAGCTTGCCTCCCAGGGTAACCGAGCAGTACTTC
once NA TRBJ2-2 TRBV4-1 CASSQAQTNTGELFF TGCGCCAGCAGCCAAGCACAAACGAACACCGGGGAGCTGTTTTTT
NA TRBD1 TRBJ1-1 TRBV24-1 CATSDRTGGEAFF TGTGCCACCAGTGACCGGACAGGGGGTGAAGCTTTCTTT
NA NA TRBJ2-7 TRBV30 CAWKPVSSYEQYF TGTGCCTGGAAACCGGTGAGCTCCTACGAGCAGTACTTC
NA NA TRBJ1-5 TRBV4-1 CASSPRSHSNQPQHF TGCGCCAGCAGCCCCCGGAGTCATAGCAATCAGCCCCAGCATTTT
NA NA TRBJ1-1 TRBV30 CAWSEEENTEAFF TGTGCCTGGAGTGAGGAGGAGAACACTGAAGCTTTCTTT
few NA TRBJ1-2 TRBV6-5 CASSPIRGLYGYTF TGTGCCAGCAGCCCAATCAGGGGCCTCTATGGCTACACCTTC
NA TRBD1 TRBJ2-2 TRBV5-4 CAIRQGKVTGELFF TGTGCCATCCGACAGGGAAAAGTCACCGGGGAGCTGTTTTTT
NA NA TRBJ2-3 TRBV6-1 CASSEISWYTDTQYF TGTGCCAGCAGTGAGATTAGCTGGTACACAGATACGCAGTATTTT
NA TRBD1 TRBJ1-5 TRBV7-2 CASSPHDRAGQPQHF TGTGCCAGCAGCCCTCATGACAGGGCCGGGCAGCCCCAGCATTTT
once NA TRBJ1-5 TRBV7-2 CASSPQVSGNQPQHF TGTGCCAGCAGCCCACAGGTCTCGGGTAATCAGCCCCAGCATTTT
NA TRBD2 TRBJ2-1 TRBV6-2/TRBV6-3 CASSYSGLAGGLTYNEQFF TGTGCCAGCAGTTACTCGGGGCTAGCGGGAGGGCTGACCTACAATGAGCAGTTCTTC
NA TRBD1 TRBJ1-5 TRBV7-9 CASSPDRGGQPQHF TGTGCCAGCAGCCCTGACAGGGGAGGACAGCCCCAGCATTTT
NA NA TRBJ1-1 TRBV6-5 CASSPRAGNTEAFF TGTGCCAGCAGTCCCCGAGCGGGGAACACTGAAGCTTTCTTT
once TRBD1 TRBJ1-2 TRBV29-1 CSAQGALGYGYTF TGCAGCGCCCAGGGGGCGTTAGGATATGGCTACACCTTC
few NA TRBJ1-1 TRBV11-2 CASNPTGNTEAFF TGTGCCAGCAACCCGACAGGGAACACTGAAGCTTTCTTT
NA TRBD1 TRBJ1-6 TRBV2 CASSKTGVGSPLHF TGTGCCAGCAGCAAGACAGGGGTTGGTTCACCCCTCCACTTT
NA NA TRBJ1-4 TRBV4-2 CASSQDTVQSTTNEKLFF TGTGCCAGCAGCCAAGATACGGTACAGTCTACAACTAATGAAAAACTGTTTTTT
NA NA TRBJ2-2 TRBV10-3 CAISEWGDTGELFF TGTGCCATCAGTGAGTGGGGGGACACCGGGGAGCTGTTTTTT